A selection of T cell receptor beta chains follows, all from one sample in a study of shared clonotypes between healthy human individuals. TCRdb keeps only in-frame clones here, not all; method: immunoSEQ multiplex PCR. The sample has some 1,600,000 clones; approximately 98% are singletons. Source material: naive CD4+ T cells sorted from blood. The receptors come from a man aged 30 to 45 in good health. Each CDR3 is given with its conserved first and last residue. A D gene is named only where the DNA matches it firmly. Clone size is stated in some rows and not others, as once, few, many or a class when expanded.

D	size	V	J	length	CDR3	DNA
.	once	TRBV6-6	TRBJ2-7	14	CASSYGLVSYEQYF	TGTGCCAGCAGTTACGGACTGGTCTCCTACGAGCAGTACTTC
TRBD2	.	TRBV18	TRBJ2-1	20	CASSPFGLAGPRNHNNEQFF	TGTGCCAGCTCACCCTTCGGCCTAGCGGGACCCCGTAACCACAACAATGAGCAGTTCTTC
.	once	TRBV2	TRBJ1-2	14	CASPRGRTTHSYTF	TGTGCCAGCCCTCGGGGCAGAACGACCCACAGCTACACCTTC
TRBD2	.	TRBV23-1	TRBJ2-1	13	CASSRAGRNEQFF	TGCGCCAGCAGTCGGGCCGGGAGGAATGAGCAGTTCTTC
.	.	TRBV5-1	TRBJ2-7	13	CASSQEGTYEQYF	TGCGCCAGCAGCCAGGAGGGGACCTACGAGCAGTACTTC
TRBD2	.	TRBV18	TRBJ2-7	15	CASSPLGGSEYEQYF	TGTGCCAGCTCACCACTTGGCGGGAGTGAGTACGAGCAGTACTTC
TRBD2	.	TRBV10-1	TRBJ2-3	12	CASSGTSDHKYF	TGCGCCAGCAGTGGGACTAGCGATCATAAGTATTTT
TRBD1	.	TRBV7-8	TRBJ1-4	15	CASSSQGAANEKLFF	TGTGCCAGCAGCTCCCAGGGGGCGGCTAATGAAAAACTGTTTTTT
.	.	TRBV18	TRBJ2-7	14	CASSPAGPPYEQYF	TGTGCCAGCTCACCAGCGGGTCCCCCCTACGAGCAGTACTTC
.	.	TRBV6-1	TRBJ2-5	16	CASSGGGGGPTKTQYF	TGTGCCAGCAGTGGGGGGGGAGGGGGCCCCACCAAGACCCAGTACTTC
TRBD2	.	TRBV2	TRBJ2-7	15	CASKKDGGTYYEQYF	TGTGCCAGTAAGAAAGACGGGGGGACTTACTACGAGCAGTACTTC
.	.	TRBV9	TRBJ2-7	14	CASSQGGTNYEQYF	TGTGCCAGCAGCCAAGGTGGGACAAACTACGAGCAGTACTTC
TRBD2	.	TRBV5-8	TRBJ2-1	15	CASSWTSGTWNEQFF	TGTGCCAGCAGCTGGACTAGCGGGACTTGGAATGAGCAGTTCTTC
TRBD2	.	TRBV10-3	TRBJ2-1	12	CATERGGNEQFF	TGTGCCACAGAGAGGGGAGGGAATGAGCAGTTCTTC
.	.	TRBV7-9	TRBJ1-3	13	CASVPLIVYTIYF	TGTGCCAGCGTCCCCCTCATTGTATACACCATATATTTT
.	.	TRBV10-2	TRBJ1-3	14	CASSEVSLQATIYF	TGCGCCAGCAGTGAAGTCTCCCTGCAGGCCACCATATATTTT
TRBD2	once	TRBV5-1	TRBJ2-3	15	CASSSGTSGPDTQYF	TGCGCCAGCAGCTCCGGGACTAGCGGCCCAGATACGCAGTATTTT
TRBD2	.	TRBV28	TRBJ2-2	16	CASRALLAGTTGELFF	TGTGCCAGCAGGGCGTTGCTAGCGGGGACGACCGGGGAGCTGTTTTTT
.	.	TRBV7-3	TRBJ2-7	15	CASSLGSLYPYEQYF	TGTGCCAGCAGCTTAGGGTCTCTTTACCCCTACGAGCAGTACTTC
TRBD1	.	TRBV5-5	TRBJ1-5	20	CASSLQLSTGGIDSNQPQHF	TGTGCCAGCAGCTTGCAGTTATCTACAGGGGGAATCGATAGCAATCAGCCCCAGCATTTT
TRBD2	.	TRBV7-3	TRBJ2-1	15	CASSFSGRSGNEQFF	TGTGCCAGCAGCTTTAGCGGGAGGAGCGGGAATGAGCAGTTCTTC
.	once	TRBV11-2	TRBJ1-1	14	CASSLEFMNTEAFF	TGTGCCAGCAGCTTAGAATTCATGAACACTGAAGCTTTCTTT
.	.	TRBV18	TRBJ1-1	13	CASSFGWDTEAFF	TGTGCCAGCTCTTTCGGGTGGGACACTGAAGCTTTCTTT
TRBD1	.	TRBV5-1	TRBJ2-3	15	CASSLGDRATDTQYF	TGCGCCAGCAGCTTAGGGGACAGGGCCACAGATACGCAGTATTTT
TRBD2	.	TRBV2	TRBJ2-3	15	CASSEEGRETDTQYF	TGTGCCAGCAGTGAAGAGGGGCGGGAGACAGATACGCAGTATTTT
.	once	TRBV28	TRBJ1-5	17	CASSFRPGALVNQPQHF	TGTGCCAGCAGTTTCCGACCGGGGGCCCTCGTTAATCAGCCCCAGCATTTT
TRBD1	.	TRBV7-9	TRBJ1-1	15	CASSSRDRGDTEAFF	TGTGCCAGCAGCTCAAGGGACAGGGGGGACACTGAAGCTTTCTTT
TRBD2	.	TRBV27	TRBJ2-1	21	CASSSGTSGRAGHMSYNEQFF	TGTGCCAGCAGTTCGGGGACTAGCGGGAGGGCCGGTCATATGTCCTACAATGAGCAGTTCTTC
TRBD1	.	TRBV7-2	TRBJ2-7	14	CASSRTGASYEQYF	TGTGCCAGCAGCCGGACAGGGGCCTCCTACGAGCAGTACTTC
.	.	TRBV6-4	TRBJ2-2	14	CASSVDRLPGELFF	TGTGCCAGCAGTGTAGACAGGCTTCCCGGGGAGCTGTTTTTT
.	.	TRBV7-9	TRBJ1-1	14	CASSAGRMNTEAFF	TGTGCCAGCAGCGCGGGCAGGATGAACACTGAAGCTTTCTTT
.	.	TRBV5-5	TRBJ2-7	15	CASSLEGTASYEQYF	TGTGCCAGCAGCTTGGAGGGGACTGCTTCCTACGAGCAGTACTTC
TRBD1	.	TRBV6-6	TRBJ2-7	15	CASSSLRDRPYEQYF	TGTGCCAGCAGCTCCCTCCGGGACAGACCCTACGAGCAGTACTTC
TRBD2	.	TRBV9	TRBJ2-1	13	CASSGLAGGQQFF	TGTGCCAGCAGCGGGCTAGCGGGAGGGCAGCAGTTCTTC
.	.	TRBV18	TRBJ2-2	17	CASSPVIGQLNTGELFF	TGTGCCAGCTCACCTGTCATAGGACAGCTCAACACCGGGGAGCTGTTTTTT